This entry describes one T cell receptor (beta chain). Germline CDR1 and CDR2: SEHNR and FQNEAQ (reference sequence). Germline trimming cut 5 bases from V and 5 bases from J; bases unmatched to any gene: 5. The CDR3 spans 15 residues. In the authors' methods: Researchers report that nucleated cell counts were estimated from reference gene primer amplification. Only in-frame clones appear in the TCRdb table, and some are missing; sequencing was by immunoSEQ multiplex PCR. V and J calls plus clone size are reproduced from that table; the DNA served to infer D and trimming. The sample lists 100,000 or so clones, around 80% occurring once. The sample is drawn from a study of blood T cell repertoires in COVID-19. Background on the study: Donors in the United States, Italy and Spain gave samples during acute or convalescent COVID-19. T cells, B-cell-depleted T cells, or PBMCs supplied cDNA or gDNA.

The sample consisted of peripheral blood. The chain combines TRBV7-9 with TRBJ2-3; 12 nucleotides align to TRBD2. This sequence originates from a man between 65 and 85 years old with active or convalescent COVID-19. The CDR3 sequence is CASSQSSGRVDTQYF. The CDR3 DNA reads as TGTGCCAGCAGCCAATCTAGCGGGAGGGTAGATACGCAGTATTTT.